This T cell receptor (beta chain) originates from a study of T cell responses to AZD1222 COVID-19 vaccine. Notes on the study in general: Regions 160-218 and 743-854 held dominance among vaccine-associated CD4 TCRs, which spanned spike. Baseline seropositives among AZD1222 recipients totaled only six.

In regard to this clone: Its antigen remains unidentified.

The table came from immunoSEQ multiplex PCR; TCRdb's copy has only in-frame clones and leaves some out. The data contain about 42,000 clones, over 80% of them singletons. The starting material was peripheral blood, obtained 28 days after the second AZD1222 dose. The receptor comes from an adult who received the AZD1222 COVID-19 vaccine.

CDR3 bases: TGTGCCAGCAGCCGAATCGGGACAGTCGGTTCACCCCTCCACTTT. Translated, it gives CASSRIGTVGSPLHF. This chain uses TRBV3-1 (or the pseudogene TRBV3-2) with TRBJ1-6; 7 bases are a match to TRBD1. V lost 4 bases and J lost 9; bases outside the gene matches: 9. Germline V gene lookup returns CDR1 LGHDT and CDR2 YNNKEL (reference sequence). The CDR3 has 15 residues.